Here is one T cell receptor beta chain with its context. The sample originates from a study of blood T cell repertoires in COVID-19. For the study at large: Acute and convalescent COVID-19 samples came from the United States, Italy and Spain. T cells, B-cell-depleted T cells, or PBMCs supplied cDNA or gDNA.

Sequenced by immunoSEQ multiplex PCR; TCRdb stores in-frame clones only, minus some. The table has around 230,000 clones, under 90% seen once; the top ten hold roughly 2.6%. The source of this sequence is a woman between 40 and 50 years old with active or convalescent COVID-19. Sequencing was carried out using peripheral blood.

CDR3: CASSPYTSYEQYF. The CDR3 DNA sequence: TGTGCCAGCAGCCCTTACACGTCCTACGAGCAGTACTTC. The chain joins TRBV7-2 to TRBJ2-7, with D hard to call. The V and J ends lost 5 bases and 1 base respectively, with 9 bases between them. Germline values: CDR1 SGHTA, CDR2 FQGNSA. The CDR3 sequence is 13 residues long.